This T cell receptor beta chain was sequenced during a study of blood T cell repertoires in COVID-19. Per the germline V gene, CDR1 is SGDLS and CDR2 is YYNGEE. The CDR3 is 13 residues long. V was trimmed by 0 bases and J by 5 bases, leaving 8 bases between them. Per the original methods: Amplification of reference gene primers was used by the study to estimate nucleated cell counts. Data came from immunoSEQ multiplex PCR; TCRdb stores just in-frame clones and leaves some out. D and trimming were read from the DNA, whereas the V and J calls and clone size are those reported in that table. This table has about 110,000 clones, about 85% appearing once.

This TCR derives from a human donor in a cohort sampled during active COVID-19. Input material: peripheral blood. This chain connects TRBV9 to TRBJ1-1; D unclear. CDR3: CASSVGTKTEAFF. In DNA, the CDR3 is TGTGCCAGCAGCGTAGGTACAAAAACTGAAGCTTTCTTT. Full variable domain (remainder filled in from reference TRBV9 and TRBJ1-1): DSGVTQTPKHLITATGQRVTLRCSPRSGDLSVYWYQQSLDQGLQFLIQYYNGEERAKGNILERFSAQQFPDLHSELNLSSLELGDSALYFCASSVGTKTEAFFGQGTRLTVV.